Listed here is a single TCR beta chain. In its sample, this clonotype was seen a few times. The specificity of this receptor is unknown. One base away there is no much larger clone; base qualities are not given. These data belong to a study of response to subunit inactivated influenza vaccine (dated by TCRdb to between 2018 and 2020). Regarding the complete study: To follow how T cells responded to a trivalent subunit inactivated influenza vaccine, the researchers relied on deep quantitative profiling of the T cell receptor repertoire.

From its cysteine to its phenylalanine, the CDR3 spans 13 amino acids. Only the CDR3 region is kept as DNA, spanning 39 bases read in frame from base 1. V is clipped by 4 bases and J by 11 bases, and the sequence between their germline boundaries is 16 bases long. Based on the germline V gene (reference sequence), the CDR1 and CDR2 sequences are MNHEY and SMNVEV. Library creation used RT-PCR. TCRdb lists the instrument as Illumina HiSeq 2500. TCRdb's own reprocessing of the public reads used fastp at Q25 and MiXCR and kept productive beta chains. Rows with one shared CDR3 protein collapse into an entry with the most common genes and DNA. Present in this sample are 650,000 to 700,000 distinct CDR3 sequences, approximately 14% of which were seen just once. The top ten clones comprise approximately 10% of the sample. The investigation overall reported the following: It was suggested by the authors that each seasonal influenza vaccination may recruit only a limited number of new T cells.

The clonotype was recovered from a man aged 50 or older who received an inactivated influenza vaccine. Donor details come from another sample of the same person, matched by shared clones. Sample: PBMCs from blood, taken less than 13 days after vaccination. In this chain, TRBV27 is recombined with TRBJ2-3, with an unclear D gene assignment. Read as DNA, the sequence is TGTGCCAGCAGTTACAGCCCCGGTAGTGGGCAGTATTTT. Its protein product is CASSYSPGSGQYF.